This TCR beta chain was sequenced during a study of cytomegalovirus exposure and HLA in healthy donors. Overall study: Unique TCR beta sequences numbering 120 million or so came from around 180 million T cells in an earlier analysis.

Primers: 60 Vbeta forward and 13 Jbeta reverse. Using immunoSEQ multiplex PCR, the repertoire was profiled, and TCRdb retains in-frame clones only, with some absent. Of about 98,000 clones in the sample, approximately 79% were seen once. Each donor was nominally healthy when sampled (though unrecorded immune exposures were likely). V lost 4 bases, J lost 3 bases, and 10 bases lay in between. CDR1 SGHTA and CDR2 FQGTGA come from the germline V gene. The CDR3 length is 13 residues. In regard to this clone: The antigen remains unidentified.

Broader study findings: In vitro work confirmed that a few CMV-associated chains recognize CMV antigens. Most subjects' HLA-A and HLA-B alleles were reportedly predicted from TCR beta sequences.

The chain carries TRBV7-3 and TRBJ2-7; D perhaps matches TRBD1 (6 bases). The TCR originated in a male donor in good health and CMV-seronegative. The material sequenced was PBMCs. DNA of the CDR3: TGTGCCAGCAGCTCCCTGGACAGCTACGAGCAGTACTTC. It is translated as CASSSLDSYEQYF.